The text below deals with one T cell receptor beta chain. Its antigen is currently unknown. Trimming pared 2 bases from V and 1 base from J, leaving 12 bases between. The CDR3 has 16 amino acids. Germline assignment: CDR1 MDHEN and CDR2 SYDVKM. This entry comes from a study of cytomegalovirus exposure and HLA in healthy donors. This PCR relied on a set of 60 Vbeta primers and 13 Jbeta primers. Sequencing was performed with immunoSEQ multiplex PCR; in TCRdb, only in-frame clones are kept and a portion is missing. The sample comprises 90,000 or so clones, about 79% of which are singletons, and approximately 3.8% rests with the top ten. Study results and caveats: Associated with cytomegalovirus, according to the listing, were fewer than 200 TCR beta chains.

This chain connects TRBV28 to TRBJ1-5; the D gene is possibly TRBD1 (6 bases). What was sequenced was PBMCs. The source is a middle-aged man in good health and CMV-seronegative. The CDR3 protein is CASSLEAGVSNQPQHF. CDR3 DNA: TGTGCCAGCAGTTTAGAGGCAGGGGTGAGCAATCAGCCCCAGCATTTT.